This TCR beta chain originates from a study of T cell changes during pregnancy in multiple sclerosis. This clone has just a few counts. Per the germline V gene, CDR1 is LGHNA and CDR2 is YSLEER. This CDR3 is built from 15 residues. V dropped 5 bases and J dropped 10; count of bases not matched to a gene: 6. Method: immunoSEQ multiplex PCR; TCRdb's copy keeps in-frame clones and lacks some. The sample consists of 85,000 to 90,000 clones, approximately 90% of them appearing once. This specimen was peripheral blood, taken in the first trimester of pregnancy. The clonotype comes from a female donor in good health, enrolled as a control in a pregnancy study. The V gene is TRBV4-3, the J gene TRBJ1-6, with TRBD1 matching 12 bases. The CDR3 region is CASSLGQGAGSPLHF. Here the CDR3 DNA reads TGCGCCAGCAGCTTGGGACAGGGGGCGGGATCACCCCTCCACTTT.